The 24 T cell receptor beta chains below come from one sample, sequenced in a study of technical replicates of blood from a few donors. Sequencing used immunoSEQ multiplex PCR; TCRdb keeps in-frame clones, though not all of them. Among over 85,000 clones listed, approximately 94% were seen once. Sequencing was performed on T cells isolated from PBMCs. The receptors here all came from a human donor in good health.

This clone was detected only a few times. The rearrangement uses TRBV9 and TRBJ2-5; 13 bases line up with TRBD2. The CDR3 sequence is 14 residues long. Unmatched junction bases numbered 0, after V lost 3 bases and J lost 4 bases. Germline CDR1 and CDR2: SGDLS and YYNGEE. DNA of the CDR3: TGTGCCAGCAGCGGGACTAGCGGGGGAGAGACCCAGTACTTC. It specifies CASSGTSGGETQYF.

This clone came up once. This chain links TRBV15 with TRBJ1-1; D perhaps matches TRBD1 (6 bases). In germline, CDR1 is LNHNV, CDR2 YYDKDF (reference sequence). The V end was cut by 2 bases, the J end by 4 bases, with 8 bases between. The CDR3 extends over 13 amino acids. This CDR3 is CATSRQGSTEAFF. The CDR3 nucleotides read TGTGCCACCAGCAGACAGGGGAGCACTGAAGCTTTCTTT.

The chain uses TRBV6-5 and TRBJ2-7; 7 bases agree with TRBD1. J lost 3 bases, V lost 5 bases, and 4 bases had no gene match. This CDR3 has 13 amino acids. The germline CDR1 and CDR2 sequences are MNHEY and SVGAGI. The CDR3 nucleotides are TGTGCCAGCAGTAGCTGGACAGGCTACGAGCAGTACTTC. Its protein is CASSSWTGYEQYF.

This rearrangement joins TRBV28 to TRBJ2-1; D is perhaps TRBD2 (5 bases). Per the germline V gene, CDR1 is MDHEN and CDR2 is SYDVKM. The ends were cut back, 6 bases at V and 0 bases at J, with 6 bases in the middle. There are 13 residues in the CDR3. The CDR3 region has the DNA TGTGCCAGCAGCGGGATCTCCTACAATGAGCAGTTCTTC. Encoded protein: CASSGISYNEQFF. Full variable domain (outside the CDR3, taken from reference TRBV28 and TRBJ2-1): DVKVTQSSRYLVKRTGEKVFLECVQDMDHENMFWYRQDPGLGLRLIYFSYDVKMKEKGDIPEGYSVSREKKERFSLILESASTNQTSMYLCASSGISYNEQFFGPGTRLTVL.

V gene TRBV4-3 combines with J gene TRBJ2-1; possibly TRBD1 for D (5 bases). The CDR3 is 17 residues long. Trimming pared 4 bases from V and 3 bases from J, leaving 19 bases between. CDR1 is LGHNA and CDR2 is YSLEER in the germline V gene. DNA of the CDR3: TGCGCCAGCAGCCTGGCGACAGAGCTAAACTACTACAATGAGCAGTTCTTC. Its protein is CASSLATELNYYNEQFF.

The gene calls are TRBV2 and TRBJ2-1; D call uncertain. There are 15 residues in the CDR3. In germline, CDR1 is SNHLY, CDR2 FYNNEI. The germline V and J ends were trimmed by 5 bases and 3 bases, with 14 bases remaining between them. The CDR3 DNA follows: TGTGCCAGCAGTCCATGGAGCCTTAGCTACAATGAGCAGTTCTTC. Protein: CASSPWSLSYNEQFF.

The chain carries TRBV4-1 and TRBJ2-1; D may be TRBD1 (6 bases). CDR1 is MGHRA and CDR2 is YSYEKL in the germline V gene. This CDR3 is built from 12 residues. V shed 7 bases and J shed 9 bases, with 13 bases lying between them. The CDR3 DNA sequence: TGCGCCAGCACCTCCAGGGGAACTGAGCAGTTCTTC. Amino acid sequence: CASTSRGTEQFF.

The V gene is TRBV5-1, the J gene TRBJ2-5, with D hard to call. Looked up from germline, CDR1 is SGHRS and CDR2 is YFSETQ. CDR3 length: 13 amino acids. Trimming removed 1 base at V and 2 bases at J, with 6 bases between. CDR3 sequence (DNA): TGCGCCAGCAGCTTGATAGCTCAAGAGACCCAGTACTTC. Protein product: CASSLIAQETQYF.

The rearrangement joins TRBV25-1 to TRBJ2-7; 9 nucleotides align to TRBD1. Germline CDR1 is MGHDK and CDR2 is SYGVNS. V was clipped by 6 bases and J by 6 bases; unmatched bases: 12. The CDR3 totals 15 residues. This CDR3 reads CASRDSGTGTREQYF. The CDR3 DNA sequence: TGTGCCAGCAGAGATTCCGGGACAGGGACGCGCGAGCAGTACTTC.

This clone was recorded only once. The chain joins TRBV27 to TRBJ2-1; 7 bases match TRBD2. CDR1 MNHEY and CDR2 SMNVEV come from the germline V gene (reference sequence). The CDR3 contains 15 residues. J lost 4 bases, V lost 3 bases, and 6 bases had no gene match. The CDR3 DNA reads as TGTGCCAGCAGTTTGGGGTGGGAGGGATACAATGAGCAGTTCTTC. This sequence encodes CASSLGWEGYNEQFF.

The rearrangement joins TRBV18 to TRBJ2-1, with TRBD2 identical over 9 bases. V trimming: 9 bases; J trimming: 8 bases; junction bases outside the gene matches: 8. Germline V CDR1 and CDR2: KGHSH, LQKENI. The CDR3 totals 13 residues. In DNA, the CDR3 is TGTGCCAGTCCTACGGGACTAGCCTATGAGCAGTTCTTC. It yields the protein CASPTGLAYEQFF.

This sequence joins TRBV7-2 and TRBJ2-5; TRBD1 might be the D (5 bases). Germline V CDR1 and CDR2: SGHTA, FQGNSA. This CDR3 is 14 amino acids long. The V and J ends lost 1 base and 5 bases respectively, with 11 bases between them. The CDR3: CASSLVFQGETQYF. CDR3 nucleotides: TGTGCCAGCAGCTTAGTCTTTCAGGGCGAGACCCAGTACTTC. The full variable domain, completed using reference TRBV7-2 and TRBJ2-5, is GAGVSQSPSNKVTEKGKDVELRCDPISGHTALYWYRQSLGQGLEFLIYFQGNSAPDKSGLPSDRFSAERTGGSVSTLTIQRTQQEDSAVYLCASSLVFQGETQYFGPGTRLLVL.

V and J are TRBV4-3 and TRBJ1-1; D unresolved. Germline V gene data show CDR1 as LGHNA and CDR2 as YSLEER. There are 15 residues in the CDR3. The V end lost 0 bases, the J end lost 0 bases, and 8 bases lay between the germline ends. CDR3 amino acids: CASSQERALNTEAFF. The CDR3 nucleotides read TGCGCCAGCAGCCAAGAACGAGCACTGAACACTGAAGCTTTCTTT.

This clone was counted a few times. The chain is built from TRBV30 and TRBJ1-2, with D hard to call. The V and J ends lost 0 bases and 6 bases respectively, with 5 bases between them. The CDR3 runs 11 residues. Germline assignment: CDR1 GTSNPN and CDR2 SVGIG (reference sequence). This CDR3 reads CAWSVLDGYTF. CDR3 nucleotides: TGTGCCTGGAGTGTACTGGATGGCTACACCTTC.

The chain has TRBV10-3 and TRBJ2-5, with D uncertain. V was trimmed by 0 bases and J by 5 bases, leaving 7 bases between them. Germline V gene lookup returns CDR1 ENHRY and CDR2 SYGVKD. The CDR3 sequence is 13 residues long. CDR3 region: CAISESSVETQYF. The CDR3 coding sequence is TGTGCCATCAGTGAGTCCTCGGTGGAGACCCAGTACTTC.

V gene TRBV6-1 combines with J gene TRBJ2-7; 9 bases fit TRBD1. Germline V gives CDR1 MNHNS, CDR2 SASEGT. The CDR3 has 15 amino acids. V lost 1 base and J lost 5; bases outside the gene matches: 6. The CDR3 loop reads CASSEVGQGFDEQYF. For the CDR3, the DNA is TGTGCCAGCAGTGAAGTGGGACAGGGTTTCGACGAGCAGTACTTC.

This clone was seen a single time. At one boundary the junction diverges from the germline segment, which might be a read error. V usage is TRBV2 and J usage is TRBJ1-5, with unresolved D. The CDR3 length is 15 residues. CDR1 is SNHLY and CDR2 is FYNNEI in the germline V gene. In nucleotides, the CDR3 is TGTGCCAGCAGTCCTTCAGATTATAGCACTCAGCCCCAGCATTTT. As protein: CASSPSDYSTQPQHF.

The chain uses TRBV5-4 and TRBJ2-7, with a weak D call TRBD2 (5 bases). The V gene lost 4 bases and the J gene lost 6 bases, with 17 bases spanning the gap. CDR1 and CDR2 (germline): SGHNT, YYREEE (reference sequence). The CDR3 runs 14 residues. CDR3 bases: TGTGCCAGCAGCACAGAGGACGGACTGAGCGAGCAGTACTTC. It specifies CASSTEDGLSEQYF. Complete variable domain (other parts from reference TRBV5-4 and TRBJ2-7): ETGVTQSPTHLIKTRGQQVTLRCSSQSGHNTVSWYQQALGQGPQFIFQYYREEENGRGNFPPRFSGLQFPNYSSELNVNALELDDSALYLCASSTEDGLSEQYFGPGTRLTVT.

CDR3 nucleotide sequence: TGCGCCAGCAGTACAGGGGTTGGGACCCAGTACTTC. Its translation: CASSTGVGTQYF. V usage is TRBV10-2 and J usage is TRBJ2-5, with 7 nucleotides matching TRBD1. V lost 5 bases, J lost 7 bases, and 4 bases stayed unmatched. The CDR3 consists of 12 residues. Germline V gene sequence: CDR1 WSHSY, CDR2 SAAADI.

The chain's CDR3 is CASRTGNTEAFF. For the CDR3, the DNA is TGCGCCAGCCGGACAGGGAACACTGAAGCTTTCTTT. The gene calls are TRBV4-3 and TRBJ1-1; 7 bases line up with TRBD1. The CDR3 runs to 12 residues. V was pared by 8 bases and J by 1 base, with 1 base of the junction left unmatched. Germline CDR1 is LGHNA and CDR2 is YSLEER.

The rearrangement links TRBV5-4 to TRBJ2-1; D perhaps matches TRBD1 (6 bases). The CDR3 totals 14 residues. V was clipped by 3 bases and J by 2 bases, with 9 bases between them. CDR1 is SGHNT, CDR2 YYREEE, per germline (reference sequence). CDR3 region: CASSSGEAYNEQFF. The CDR3 bases are TGTGCCAGCAGCTCAGGGGAAGCCTACAATGAGCAGTTCTTC.

The chain carries TRBV4-2 and TRBJ2-1, with 7 bases aligning to TRBD2. The CDR3 is 16 residues long. J was trimmed by 4 bases and V by 4 bases; bases with no gene match: 10. Per the germline V gene, CDR1 is LGHNA and CDR2 is YNFKEQ. CDR3 amino acids: CASSLNGGGDYNEQFF. DNA of the CDR3: TGTGCCAGCAGCCTAAATGGGGGAGGGGATTACAATGAGCAGTTCTTC.

This rearrangement joins TRBV28 to TRBJ2-7; D ambiguous. CDR1 MDHEN and CDR2 SYDVKM come from the germline V gene. This CDR3 comprises 13 residues. V was clipped by 1 base and J by 4 bases, with 8 bases between them. CDR3 protein: CASSLLAIYEQYF. As DNA, the CDR3 is TGTGCCAGCAGTTTATTGGCCATTTACGAGCAGTACTTC.

This clone was recorded once. The V gene is TRBV7-2, the J gene TRBJ2-7; D gene uncertain. This CDR3 spans 13 amino acids. V was cut by 0 bases and J by 2 bases, with 5 bases left in between. Looked up from germline, CDR1 is SGHTA and CDR2 is FQGNSA. Here the CDR3 reads CASSLANAYEQYF. CDR3 coding DNA: TGTGCCAGCAGCTTAGCTAATGCCTACGAGCAGTACTTC.